These 9 T cell receptor beta chains came from one sample sequenced in a study of T-cell memory formation after mild COVID-19. MiXCR, run by TCRdb on the 5' RACE reads, gives a single entry per CDR3 protein. The sample lists roughly 170,000 distinct CDR3 sequences, about 18% occurring once. Sequenced material: PBMCs or a T cell subset sorted from them (not recorded which). Every receptor here comes from a man aged 18 to 35 who had mild COVID-19 (a few samples of this study predate the infection). Cell type and time point are not known.

The chain employs TRBV5-1 and TRBJ1-1; 7 bases align to TRBD1. The germline V gene encodes CDR1 SGHRS and CDR2 YFSETQ. The CDR3 is 14 amino acids. V was pared by 4 bases and J by 1 base, with 4 bases of the junction left unmatched. CDR3 loop: CASSETGSNTEAFF. CDR3 coding DNA: TGCGCCAGCAGCGAGACAGGGTCGAACACTGAAGCTTTCTTT.

This clonotype has a count of ten or more. This chain joins TRBV7-2 and TRBJ2-5; D not certain. V shed 1 base and J shed 3 bases, with 18 bases lying between them. Germline-derived CDR1 and CDR2 are SGHTA and FQGNSA. CDR3 length equals 17 residues. The CDR3 sequence is CASSLGARWFRKETQYF. The CDR3 DNA reads TGTGCCAGCAGCTTAGGGGCCCGGTGGTTCCGCAAAGAGACCCAGTACTTC.

The chain carries TRBV10-3 and TRBJ2-5, with a possible D match to TRBD1 (6 bases). Germline CDR1 is ENHRY and CDR2 is SYGVKD. The CDR3 is made up of 15 amino acids. The V end was cut by 6 bases, the J end by 1 base, with 15 bases between. The CDR3 DNA reads TGTGCCATCAGAGATTCACAGGGTCCCCAAGAGACCCAGTACTTC. This codes for CAIRDSQGPQETQYF.

Ten or more counts support this clonotype. The chain is built from TRBV6-5 and TRBJ2-1, with 8 positions matching TRBD1. There are 15 residues in the CDR3. Germline CDR1 reads MNHEY; CDR2 reads SVGAGI. The J segment lost 4 bases and the V segment lost 6 bases, leaving 8 bases of the junction unmatched. CDR3 in DNA: TGTGCCAGCAGCCTCTCAGGACAGGGATACAATGAGCAGTTCTTC. This sequence encodes CASSLSGQGYNEQFF.

V usage is TRBV7-2 and J usage is TRBJ1-2; D gene ambiguous. Deletions cut 1 base from V and 4 bases from J, with 7 bases between. Germline V gives CDR1 SGHTA, CDR2 FQGNSA. This CDR3 spans 13 amino acids. CDR3 DNA: TGTGCCAGCAGCTTAGGTCGGTTCTATGGCTACACCTTC. Encoded protein: CASSLGRFYGYTF.

There are many counts of this clonotype. The rearrangement joins TRBV6-5 to TRBJ2-5; D gene ambiguous. Germline lookup yields CDR1 MNHEY and CDR2 SVGAGI. The V end was cut by 4 bases, the J end by 1 base, with 16 bases between. CDR3 length equals 16 residues. CDR3 sequence (DNA): TGTGCCAGCAGTTCGACCGTGGGTTTGGGCCAAGAGACCCAGTACTTC. Its protein is CASSSTVGLGQETQYF.

The gene calls are TRBV6-2 or TRBV6-3 and TRBJ1-4, with TRBD1 matching 7 bases. The V segment lost 6 bases and the J segment 4 bases; nucleotides outside the gene matches: 2. Germline CDR1 and CDR2: MNHEY and SVGEGT. CDR3 length: 13 residues. The CDR3 sequence is CASRQGRNEKLFF. CDR3 in DNA: TGTGCCAGCAGACAGGGGCGTAATGAAAAACTGTTTTTT.

The chain couples TRBV29-1 to TRBJ1-1; D not resolved. The CDR3 consists of 13 residues. In germline, CDR1 is SQVTM, CDR2 ANQGSEA. V gave up 0 bases and J gave up 3 bases, with 8 bases separating them. The CDR3 sequence is CSVEEGIYTEAFF. CDR3 in DNA: TGCAGCGTTGAAGAGGGGATCTACACTGAAGCTTTCTTT. The full variable domain, in which reference TRBV29-1 and TRBJ1-1 provide the parts outside the CDR3, is SAVISQKPSRDICQRGTSLTIQCQVDSQVTMMFWYRQQPGQSLTLIATANQGSEATYESGFVIDKFPISRPNLTFSTLTVSNMSPEDSSIYLCSVEEGIYTEAFFGQGTRLTVV.

This clonotype was seen a handful of times. The chain uses TRBV15 and TRBJ1-3; no definite D call. The CDR3 has 15 amino acids. V was cut by 0 bases and J by 3 bases, with 9 bases left in between. The germline V gene encodes CDR1 LNHNV and CDR2 YYDKDF (reference sequence). CDR3 in amino acids: CATSRDQVHGNTIYF. In nucleotides, the CDR3 is TGTGCCACCAGCAGAGATCAGGTCCATGGAAACACCATATATTTT.